This section outlines one T cell receptor beta chain sequence together with its context. Its antigen is currently unknown. The sample belongs to a study of T cell repertoires in cytomegalovirus infection. Across the whole study: HLA-C-restricted CMV epitopes, recently identified, and well-studied HLA-B-restricted ones were used by the study. A matching HLA type, together with CMV infection, was signaled by public TCR beta signatures.

TCRdb processed the reads anew with MiXCR; each CDR3 protein has one entry. Among roughly 990,000 distinct CDR3 sequences listed, 31% were seen once. Study-wide results and limits: The response measured ex vivo was dominated by TCR beta clonotypes (HLA-C-restricted and CMV-specific).

This clonotype was sampled from a human donor in good health (CMV status not recorded). Some clones in this sample may be carry-over from other donors' samples. Sequencing used cultured CD8+ T cells from PBMCs, obtained from culture after CMV antigen stimulation.

The CDR3 bases are TGTGCCAGCACCCCAGGGGGGGCTAACTATGGCTACACCTTC. This translates into CASTPGGANYGYTF. The chain joins TRBV25-1 to TRBJ1-2, with TRBD1 matching 7 bases. From germline, CDR1 is MGHDK and CDR2 SYGVNS. The V segment lost 7 bases and the J segment 0 bases; nucleotides outside the gene matches: 5. The CDR3 is made up of 14 amino acids.